There are a few counts of the clone carrying this T cell receptor (beta chain). Antigen: not known. The use of a sample-barcoded 5' primer and a J-beta primer mix characterized a second PCR of roughly 6 to 11 cycles. TCRdb re-called the 5' RACE reads through MiXCR, storing one row per CDR3 protein. Of fewer than 1,000,000 distinct CDR3 sequences listed, 40% to 50% are singletons. This sample was taken from a study of blood T cells in healthy people across ages. Overall study: Per two T cells, template switching captured roughly one barcoded beta molecule. Study findings and constraints: Estimates drawn from one million T cells were deemed to understate diversity. PBMCs were not sorted, which prevented a conclusive comparison of naive versus antigen-experienced cells. Both higher diversity and more naive CD4+ cells marked long-lived donors when set against aged donors.

Trimming took 2 bases from V and 3 from J, leaving 7 bases between them. CDR3 length equals 13 residues. Germline V gene lookup returns CDR1 MGHDK and CDR2 SYGVNS. This chain uses TRBV25-1 with TRBJ1-2; unclear D gene. Sequencing was performed on blood. The clonotype comes from a man aged 55 to 70 in good health. The CDR3 DNA reads TGTGCCAGCAGTGAAAGGGAAGACTATGGCTACACCTTC. Translation: CASSEREDYGYTF.